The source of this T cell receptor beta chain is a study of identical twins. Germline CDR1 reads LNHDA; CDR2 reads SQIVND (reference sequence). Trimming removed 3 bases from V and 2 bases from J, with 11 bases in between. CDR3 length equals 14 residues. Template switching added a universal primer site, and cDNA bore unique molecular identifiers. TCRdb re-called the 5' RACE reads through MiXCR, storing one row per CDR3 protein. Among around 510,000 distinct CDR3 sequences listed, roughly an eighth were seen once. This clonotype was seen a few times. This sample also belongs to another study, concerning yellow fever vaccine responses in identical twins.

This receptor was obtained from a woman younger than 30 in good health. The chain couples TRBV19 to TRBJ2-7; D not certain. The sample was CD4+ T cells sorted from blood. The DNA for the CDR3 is TGTGCCAGTAGTATCGGTCCCACCACCTACGAGCAGTACTTC. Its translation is CASSIGPTTYEQYF.